This T cell receptor (beta chain) was recorded in a study of blood T cells in healthy people across ages. This clonotype has a handful of counts. A second 7 to 11 cycle PCR used barcoded and J-beta primers. TCRdb itself ran the 5' RACE reads through MiXCR, one entry per CDR3 protein. This table holds about 1,600,000 distinct CDR3 sequences, roughly 40% found once. V lost 7 bases to trimming and J lost 1 base, with 14 bases between them. The CDR3 covers 14 residues. Germline V gene lookup returns CDR1 MNHNS and CDR2 SASEGT. The chain recombines TRBV6-1 with TRBJ2-7, with a weak D call TRBD1 (5 bases). The sequencing input was blood. This clonotype originated in a young woman in good health. CDR3 sequence: CASNQGFISYEQYF. Written as DNA, the CDR3 is TGTGCCAGCAATCAGGGATTTATTTCCTACGAGCAGTACTTC.